This T cell receptor (beta chain) was identified in a study of response to subunit inactivated influenza vaccine. Findings and caveats of the study: The authors suggested that every seasonal influenza vaccination recruits few new T cells.

TCRdb redid the calling of the RT-PCR reads with MiXCR, one entry per CDR3 protein. Among 650,000 to 850,000 distinct CDR3 sequences, around 13% were seen once, and the ten largest hold less than 7%. About this clonotype itself: Its matching antigen is unknown.

The receptor comes from a man aged 50-59 years who received an inactivated influenza vaccine. The starting material was PBMCs from blood, obtained about 14 days before vaccination.

The CDR3 spells CSVEEVGGIFLAKNIQYF. The CDR3 nucleotides read TGCAGCGTTGAAGAAGTAGGGGGGATATTTCTAGCCAAAAACATTCAGTACTTC. The genes are TRBV29-1 and TRBJ2-4; either TRBD1 or TRBD2 may fit D (6 bases each). Germline CDR1 SQVTM, CDR2 ANQGSEA. The V end was cut by 0 bases, the J end by 0 bases, with 18 bases between. The CDR3 totals 18 residues.